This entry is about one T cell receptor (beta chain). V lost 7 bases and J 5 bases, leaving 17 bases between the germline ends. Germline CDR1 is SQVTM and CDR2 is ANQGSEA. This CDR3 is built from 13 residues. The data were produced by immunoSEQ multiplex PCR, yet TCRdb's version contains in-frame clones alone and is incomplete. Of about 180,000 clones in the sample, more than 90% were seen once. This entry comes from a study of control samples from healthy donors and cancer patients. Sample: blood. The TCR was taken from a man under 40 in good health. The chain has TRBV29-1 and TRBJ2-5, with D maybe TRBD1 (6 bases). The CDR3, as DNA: TGCAGCGGTGATCCAGGGGTCCGGGAGACCCAGTACTTC. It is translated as CSGDPGVRETQYF.